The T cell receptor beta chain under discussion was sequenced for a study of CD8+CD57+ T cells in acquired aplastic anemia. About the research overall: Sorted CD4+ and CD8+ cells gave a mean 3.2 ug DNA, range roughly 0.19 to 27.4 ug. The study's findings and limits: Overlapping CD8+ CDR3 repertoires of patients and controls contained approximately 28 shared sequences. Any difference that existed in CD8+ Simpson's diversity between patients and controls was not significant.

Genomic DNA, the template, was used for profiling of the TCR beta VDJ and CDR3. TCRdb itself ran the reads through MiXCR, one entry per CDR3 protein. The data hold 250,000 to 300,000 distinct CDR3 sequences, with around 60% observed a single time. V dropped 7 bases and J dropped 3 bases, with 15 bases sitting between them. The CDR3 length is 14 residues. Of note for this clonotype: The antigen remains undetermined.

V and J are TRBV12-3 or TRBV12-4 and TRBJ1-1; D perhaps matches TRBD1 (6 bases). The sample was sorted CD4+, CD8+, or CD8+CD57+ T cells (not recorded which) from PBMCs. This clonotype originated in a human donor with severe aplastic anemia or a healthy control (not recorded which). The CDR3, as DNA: TGTGCCAGCACCCCGAACAGGGATTACACTGAAGCTTTCTTT. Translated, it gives CASTPNRDYTEAFF.